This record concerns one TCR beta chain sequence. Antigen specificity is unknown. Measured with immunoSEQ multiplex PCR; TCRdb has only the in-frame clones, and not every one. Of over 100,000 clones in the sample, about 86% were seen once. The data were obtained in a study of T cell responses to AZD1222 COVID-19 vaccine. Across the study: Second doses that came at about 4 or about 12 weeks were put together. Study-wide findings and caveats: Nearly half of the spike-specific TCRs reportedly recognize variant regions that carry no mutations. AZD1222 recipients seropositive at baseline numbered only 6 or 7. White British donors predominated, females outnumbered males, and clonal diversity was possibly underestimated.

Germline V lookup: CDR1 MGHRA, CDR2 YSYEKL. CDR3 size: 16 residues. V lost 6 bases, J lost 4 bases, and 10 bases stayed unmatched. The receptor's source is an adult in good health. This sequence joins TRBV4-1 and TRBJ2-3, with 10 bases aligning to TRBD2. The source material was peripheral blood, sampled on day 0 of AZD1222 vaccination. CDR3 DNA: TGCGCCAGCAGTCCCAAGAAAGCGGGGGGGGCAGATACGCAGTATTTT. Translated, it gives CASSPKKAGGADTQYF.